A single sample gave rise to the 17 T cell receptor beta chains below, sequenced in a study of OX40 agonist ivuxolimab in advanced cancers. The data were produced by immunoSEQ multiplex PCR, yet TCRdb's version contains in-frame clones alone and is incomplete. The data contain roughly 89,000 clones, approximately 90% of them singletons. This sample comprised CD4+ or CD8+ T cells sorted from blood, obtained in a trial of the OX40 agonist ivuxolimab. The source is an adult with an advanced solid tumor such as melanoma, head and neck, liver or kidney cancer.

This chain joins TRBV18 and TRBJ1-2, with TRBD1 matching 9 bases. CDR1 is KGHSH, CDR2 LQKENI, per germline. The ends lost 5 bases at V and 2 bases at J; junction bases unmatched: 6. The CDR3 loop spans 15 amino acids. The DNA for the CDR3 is TGTGCCAGCTCATCCCGGACAGGGGAAAACTATGGCTACACCTTC. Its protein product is CASSSRTGENYGYTF. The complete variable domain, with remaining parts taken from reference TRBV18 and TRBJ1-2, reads NAGVMQNPRHLVRRRGQEARLRCSPMKGHSHVYWYRQLPEEGLKFMVYLQKENIIDESGMPKERFSAEFPKEGPSILRIQQVVRGDSAAYFCASSSRTGENYGYTFGSGTRLTVV.

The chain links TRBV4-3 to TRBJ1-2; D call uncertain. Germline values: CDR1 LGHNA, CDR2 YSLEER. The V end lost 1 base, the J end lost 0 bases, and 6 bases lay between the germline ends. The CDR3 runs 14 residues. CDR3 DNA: TGCGCCAGCAGCCAAGGAATAGCTAACTATGGCTACACCTTC. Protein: CASSQGIANYGYTF.

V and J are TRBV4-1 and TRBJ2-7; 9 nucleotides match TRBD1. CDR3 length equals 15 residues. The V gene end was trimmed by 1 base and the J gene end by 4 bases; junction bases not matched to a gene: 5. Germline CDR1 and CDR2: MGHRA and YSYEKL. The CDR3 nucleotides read TGCGCCAGCAGCCAAGCTACGGGACAGGGATACGAGCAGTACTTC. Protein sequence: CASSQATGQGYEQYF.

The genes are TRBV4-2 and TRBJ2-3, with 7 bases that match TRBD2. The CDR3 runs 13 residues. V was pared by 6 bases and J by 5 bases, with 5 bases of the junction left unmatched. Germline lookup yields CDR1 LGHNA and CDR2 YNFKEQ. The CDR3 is CASRTSDGDTQYF. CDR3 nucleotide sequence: TGTGCCAGCAGAACTAGCGATGGAGATACGCAGTATTTT.

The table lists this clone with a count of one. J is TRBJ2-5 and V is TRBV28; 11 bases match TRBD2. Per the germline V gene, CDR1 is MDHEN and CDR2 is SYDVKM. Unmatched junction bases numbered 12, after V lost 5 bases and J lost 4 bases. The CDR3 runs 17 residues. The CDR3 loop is CASSPQPTSGSRETQYF. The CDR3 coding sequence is TGTGCCAGCAGTCCCCAACCCACTAGCGGGAGCCGAGAGACCCAGTACTTC.

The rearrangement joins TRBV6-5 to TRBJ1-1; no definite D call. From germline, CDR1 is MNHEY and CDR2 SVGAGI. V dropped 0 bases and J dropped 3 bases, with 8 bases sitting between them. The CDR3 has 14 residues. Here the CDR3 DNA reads TGTGCCAGCAGTTACTCGAGAGTTTACACTGAAGCTTTCTTT. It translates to CASSYSRVYTEAFF.

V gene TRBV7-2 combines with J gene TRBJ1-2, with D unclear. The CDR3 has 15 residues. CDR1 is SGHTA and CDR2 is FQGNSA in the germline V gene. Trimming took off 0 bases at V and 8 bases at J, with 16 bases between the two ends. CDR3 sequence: CASSLARGLAAGYTF. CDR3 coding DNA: TGTGCCAGCAGCTTAGCGCGGGGTCTGGCGGCGGGCTACACCTTC.

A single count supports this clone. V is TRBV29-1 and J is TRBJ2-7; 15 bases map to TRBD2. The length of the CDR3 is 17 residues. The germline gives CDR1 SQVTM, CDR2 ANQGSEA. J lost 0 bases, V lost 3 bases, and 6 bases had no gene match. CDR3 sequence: CSVDGTSGRYFSYEQYF. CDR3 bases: TGCAGCGTTGATGGGACTAGCGGGAGGTACTTCTCCTACGAGCAGTACTTC.

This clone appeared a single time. The CDR3 DNA reads TGTGCCAGCAGCCGCGGGACAGGGGAGGACACTGAAGCTTTCTTT. Protein product: CASSRGTGEDTEAFF. The J gene is TRBJ1-1, the V gene TRBV4-2; 10 positions agree with TRBD1. The CDR3 runs 15 residues. V lost 4 bases, J lost 3 bases, and 5 bases stayed unmatched. Germline lookup yields CDR1 LGHNA and CDR2 YNFKEQ.

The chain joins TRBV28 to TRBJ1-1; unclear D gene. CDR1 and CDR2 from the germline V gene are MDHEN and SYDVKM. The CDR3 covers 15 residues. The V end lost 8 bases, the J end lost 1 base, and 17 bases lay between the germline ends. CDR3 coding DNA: TGTGCCAGCCCGCCCACCGAAGGGTCGAACACTGAAGCTTTCTTT. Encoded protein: CASPPTEGSNTEAFF. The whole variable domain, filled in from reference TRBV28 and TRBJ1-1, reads DVKVTQSSRYLVKRTGEKVFLECVQDMDHENMFWYRQDPGLGLRLIYFSYDVKMKEKGDIPEGYSVSREKKERFSLILESASTNQTSMYLCASPPTEGSNTEAFFGQGTRLTVV.

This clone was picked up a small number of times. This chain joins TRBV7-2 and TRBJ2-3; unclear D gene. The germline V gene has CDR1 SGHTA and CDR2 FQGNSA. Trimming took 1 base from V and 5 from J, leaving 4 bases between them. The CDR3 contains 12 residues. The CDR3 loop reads CASSLGLDTQYF. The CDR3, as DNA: TGTGCCAGCAGCTTAGGCCTAGATACGCAGTATTTT.

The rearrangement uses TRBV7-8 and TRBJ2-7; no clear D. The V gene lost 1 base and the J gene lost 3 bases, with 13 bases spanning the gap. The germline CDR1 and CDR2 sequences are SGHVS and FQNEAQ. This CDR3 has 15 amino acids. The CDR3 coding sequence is TGTGCCAGCAGCTTAGGGGCTAGTCAGGTCTACGAGCAGTACTTC. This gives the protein CASSLGASQVYEQYF.

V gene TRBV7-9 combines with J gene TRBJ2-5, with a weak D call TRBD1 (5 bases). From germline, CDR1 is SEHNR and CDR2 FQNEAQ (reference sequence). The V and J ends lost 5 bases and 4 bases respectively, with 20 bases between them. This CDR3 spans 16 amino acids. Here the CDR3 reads CASSPPFRQGGETQYF. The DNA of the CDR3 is TGTGCCAGCAGCCCCCCTTTCCGGCAGGGTGGAGAGACCCAGTACTTC.

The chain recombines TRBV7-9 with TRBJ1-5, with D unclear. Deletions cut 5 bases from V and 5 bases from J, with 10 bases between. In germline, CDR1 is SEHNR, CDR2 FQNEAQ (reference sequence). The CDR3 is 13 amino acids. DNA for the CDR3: TGTGCCAGCAGCCAACGTTGGGATCAGCCCCAGCATTTT. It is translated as CASSQRWDQPQHF. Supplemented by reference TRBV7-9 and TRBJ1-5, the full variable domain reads DTGVSQNPRHKITKRGQNVTFRCDPISEHNRLYWYRQTLGQGPEFLTYFQNEAQLEKSRLLSDRFSAERPKGSFSTLEIQRTEQGDSAMYLCASSQRWDQPQHFGDGTRLSIL.

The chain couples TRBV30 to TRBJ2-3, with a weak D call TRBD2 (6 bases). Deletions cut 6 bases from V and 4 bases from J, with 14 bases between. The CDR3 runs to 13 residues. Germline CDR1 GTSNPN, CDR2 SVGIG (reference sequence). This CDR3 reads CACQAGNADTQYF. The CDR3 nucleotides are TGTGCCTGCCAGGCGGGAAATGCAGATACGCAGTATTTT.

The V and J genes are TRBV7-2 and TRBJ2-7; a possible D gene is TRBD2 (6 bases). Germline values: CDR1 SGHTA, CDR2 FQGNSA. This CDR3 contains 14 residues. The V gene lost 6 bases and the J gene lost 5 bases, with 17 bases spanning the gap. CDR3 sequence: CASRSVVGGHEQYF. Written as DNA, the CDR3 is TGTGCCAGCAGATCGGTGGTCGGGGGACACGAGCAGTACTTC.

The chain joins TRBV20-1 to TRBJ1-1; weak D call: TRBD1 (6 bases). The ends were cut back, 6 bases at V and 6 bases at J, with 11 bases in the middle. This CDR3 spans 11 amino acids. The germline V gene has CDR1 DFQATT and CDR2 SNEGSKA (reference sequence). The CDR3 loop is CSALGGAEAFF. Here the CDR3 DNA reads TGCAGTGCGCTAGGGGGGGCTGAAGCTTTCTTT.